Sequencing of this T cell receptor beta chain was carried out in a study of cytomegalovirus exposure and HLA in healthy donors. At the level of the study: Ancestry clustering placed around four fifths of under 450 genotyped donors in the Caucasian-associated cluster. Overall study results and limits: Reports state that TCR beta sequences accurately predicted most subjects' HLA-A and HLA-B alleles.

With 60 Vbeta and 13 Jbeta primers, the PCR was carried out. The table came from immunoSEQ multiplex PCR; TCRdb's copy has only in-frame clones and leaves some out. The sample yields 130,000 to 150,000 clones, roughly 80% seen once. For this clone: As yet, its antigen is unknown.

Healthy bone marrow donors supplied every sample. The V end lost 1 base, the J end lost 0 bases, and 13 bases lay between the germline ends. CDR1 and CDR2 from the germline V gene are SGHAT and FQNNGV. This CDR3 region has 17 residues. The sample taken for sequencing was PBMCs. The chain employs TRBV11-2 and TRBJ1-3, with D tentatively TRBD1 (5 bases). The TCR sequence derives from a man aged 35-49 years in good health and CMV-seropositive. The CDR3 DNA is TGTGCCAGCAGCTTAGTGTCCGGCAGGGACTCTGGAAACACCATATATTTT. Translated: CASSLVSGRDSGNTIYF. The full variable domain, its missing parts supplied by reference TRBV11-2 and TRBJ1-3, is EAGVAQSPRYKIIEKRQSVAFWCNPISGHATLYWYQQILGQGPKLLIQFQNNGVVDDSQLPKDRFSAERLKGVDSTLKIQPAKLEDSAVYLCASSLVSGRDSGNTIYFGEGSWLTVV.